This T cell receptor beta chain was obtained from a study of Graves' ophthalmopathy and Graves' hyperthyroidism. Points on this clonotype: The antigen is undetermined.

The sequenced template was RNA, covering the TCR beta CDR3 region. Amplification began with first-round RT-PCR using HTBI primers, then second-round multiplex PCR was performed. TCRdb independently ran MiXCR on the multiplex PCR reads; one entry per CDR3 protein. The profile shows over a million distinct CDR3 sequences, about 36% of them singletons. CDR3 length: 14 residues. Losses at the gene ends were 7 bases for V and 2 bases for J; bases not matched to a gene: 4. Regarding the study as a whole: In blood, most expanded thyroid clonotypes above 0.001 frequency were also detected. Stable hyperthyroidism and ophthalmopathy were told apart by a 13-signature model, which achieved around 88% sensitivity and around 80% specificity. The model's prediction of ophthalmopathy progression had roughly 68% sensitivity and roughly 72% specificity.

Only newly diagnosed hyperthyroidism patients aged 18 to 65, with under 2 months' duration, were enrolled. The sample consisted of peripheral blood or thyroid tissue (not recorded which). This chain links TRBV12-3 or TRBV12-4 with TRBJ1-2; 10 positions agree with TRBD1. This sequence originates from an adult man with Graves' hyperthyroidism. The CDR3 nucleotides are TGTGCCAGCACGGACAGGGGGGTAAACTATGGCTACACCTTC. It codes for CASTDRGVNYGYTF.